The 12 T cell receptor beta chains given below trace back to one sample, sequenced in a study of T cells in women clearing cervical HPV infection. This table comes from immunoSEQ multiplex PCR, and its TCRdb copy is limited to in-frame clones, with some not included. Its table lists fewer than 40,000 clones. The specimen sequenced was blood buffy coat. These receptors all come from a woman between 18 and 69 years old with a cervical HPV16 infection that either progressed to CIN3+ or cleared (not recorded which).

As to this clone: The observed sequence ends 3 residues before the CDR3 terminus, with the missing tail filled in from the germline J gene. V and J are TRBV7-2 and TRBJ2-4; D possibly corresponds to TRBD1 (6 bases). CDR3 length: 14 residues. Germline V lookup: CDR1 SGHTA, CDR2 FQGNSA. CDR3 region: CASSLRDKNYGQYF. The covered CDR3 bases are TGTGCCAGCAGCCTTCGGGACAAGAACTATGGT.

Comments on this clone: The read ends 3 residues shy of where the CDR3 ends; the end is completed using the germline J gene. V and J are TRBV30 and TRBJ2-7, with TRBD2 matching 7 bases. The J segment lost 4 bases and the V segment lost 0 bases, leaving 9 bases of the junction unmatched. The CDR3 spans 15 residues. Germline V gene lookup returns CDR1 GTSNPN and CDR2 SVGIG (reference sequence). The CDR3 bases that were read are TGTGCCTGGAGTGTTCCATGGCGGGGGTTATACGAG. The encoded protein is CAWSVPWRGLYE. The complete CDR3 protein is CAWSVPWRGLYEQYF.

On this clone itself: The CDR3 extends 3 residues past the end of the read, so its final part is completed from the germline J gene. The chain uses TRBV18 and TRBJ1-2, with D perhaps TRBD1 (6 bases). V gave up 6 bases and J gave up 4 bases, with 18 bases separating them. From germline, CDR1 is KGHSH and CDR2 LQKENI. The length of the CDR3 is 15 residues. The sequenced CDR3 bases are TGTGCCAGCTCTCTCGAACAGGGTCGCCTCTATGGC. It codes for CASSLEQGRLYG. The CDR3 as a whole reads CASSLEQGRLYGYTF.

As for this clone: A junction boundary mismatches the germline segment, possibly from a read error. The DNA ends 3 residues before the CDR3 does, and the rest of the CDR3 is filled in from the germline J gene. The sample carries other DNA sequences with the same CDR3. The chain joins TRBV23-1 to TRBJ1-3; D unclear. TRBV23-1 is sorted into the ORF group, with uncertain function. The CDR3 consists of 21 residues. CDR3 in amino acids: CASSQPLPNKEYDTSGNTIYF. The part of the CDR3 DNA that was read is TGCGCCAGCAGTCAACCACTCCCTAATAAAGAGTACGACACCTCTGGAAACACG.

As for this clone: A junction end diverges from the germline sequence, so it may reflect a read error. The CDR3 goes on 3 residues after the read ends, and that part is filled in from the germline J gene. The V gene is TRBV7-7, the J gene TRBJ2-5; 16 nucleotides agree with TRBD2. The germline CDR1 and CDR2 sequences are SSHAT and FNYEAQ (reference sequence). This CDR3 has 17 residues. The CDR3 sequence is CASSPPGLAGGRETQYF. The sequenced part of the CDR3 DNA is TGTGCTAGCAGCCCTCCGGGACTAGCGGGGGGGCGGGAGACC.

In the case of this clone: The observed sequence ends 3 residues before the CDR3 terminus, with the missing tail filled in from the germline J gene. This rearrangement joins TRBV7-2 to TRBJ2-1, with D unresolved. The germline V gene has CDR1 SGHTA and CDR2 FQGNSA. The CDR3 is made up of 13 amino acids. The ends were cut back, 5 bases at V and 6 bases at J, with 11 bases in the middle. The CDR3 sequence: CASSPGRFNEQFF. The CDR3 bases that were read are TGTGCCAGCAGCCCGGGTCGTTTCAATGAG.

On this clone: Read data end 3 residues before the CDR3 end; the end is taken from the germline J gene. The chain uses TRBV20-1 and TRBJ1-2; 7 positions agree with TRBD1. J was trimmed by 2 bases and V by 6 bases; bases with no gene match: 9. From germline, CDR1 is DFQATT and CDR2 SNEGSKA (reference sequence). The CDR3 loop spans 14 amino acids. The DNA read from the CDR3 is TGCAGTGCGGAATCGGACAGGTTCAACTATGGC. Translation gives CSAESDRFNYG. The whole CDR3 sequence is CSAESDRFNYGYTF.

To note about this clone: Coverage ceases 3 residues before the CDR3 finishes, and the germline J gene fills in the end. V usage is TRBV5-4 and J usage is TRBJ1-1, with 9 bases aligning to TRBD1. V lost 4 bases and J lost 3; bases outside the gene matches: 4. Germline V gene sequence: CDR1 SGHNT, CDR2 YYREEE (reference sequence). CDR3 length equals 14 residues. CDR3 loop: CASSPTGGYTEAFF. The covered CDR3 bases are TGTGCCAGCAGCCCAACAGGGGGCTACACTGAA.

A note on this clone: The sequence runs out 3 residues before the end of the CDR3; the remainder is reconstructed from the germline J gene. The genes are TRBV2 and TRBJ2-4, with D possibly being TRBD1 (5 bases). Germline CDR1 is SNHLY and CDR2 is FYNNEI. The CDR3 is made up of 11 amino acids. CDR3 DNA (partial): TGTGCCAGCAGTGAAGGACAGCGT. This encodes CASSEGQR. The whole CDR3 reads CASSEGQRQYF.

For this clone: The CDR3 end lies 3 residues beyond the end of the read and is filled in from the germline J gene. V gene TRBV5-1 combines with J gene TRBJ2-7; 10 bases are a match to TRBD2. Germline assignment: CDR1 SGHRS and CDR2 YFSETQ. The CDR3 extends over 17 amino acids. The ends lost 4 bases at V and 4 bases at J; junction bases unmatched: 14. The part of the CDR3 DNA that was read is TGCGCCAGCAGCACTGAAGCGGGAGGGCCGCGTCCATACGAG. It codes for CASSTEAGGPRPYE. The entire CDR3 protein is CASSTEAGGPRPYEQYF.

Concerning this clone itself: The CDR3 end lies 3 residues beyond the end of the read and is filled in from the germline J gene. The chain has TRBV18 and TRBJ2-3, with D unresolved. The CDR3 totals 13 residues. The germline gives CDR1 KGHSH, CDR2 LQKENI. The CDR3 sequence: CASSPGHQETQYF. Partial CDR3 DNA: TGTGCCAGCTCACCAGGGCATCAGGAGACG.

A remark on this clone: The sequenced fragment ends 3 residues before the CDR3 boundary, so the rest is inferred from the germline J gene. The chain links TRBV7-3 to TRBJ1-2; tentatively, D is TRBD1 (6 bases). CDR1 and CDR2 from the germline V gene are SGHTA and FQGTGA. This CDR3 has 13 residues. CDR3 bases read: TGTGCCAGCAGCTTAGAAGGGGGGGAGACC. It translates to CASSLEGGET. The whole CDR3 is CASSLEGGETYTF.